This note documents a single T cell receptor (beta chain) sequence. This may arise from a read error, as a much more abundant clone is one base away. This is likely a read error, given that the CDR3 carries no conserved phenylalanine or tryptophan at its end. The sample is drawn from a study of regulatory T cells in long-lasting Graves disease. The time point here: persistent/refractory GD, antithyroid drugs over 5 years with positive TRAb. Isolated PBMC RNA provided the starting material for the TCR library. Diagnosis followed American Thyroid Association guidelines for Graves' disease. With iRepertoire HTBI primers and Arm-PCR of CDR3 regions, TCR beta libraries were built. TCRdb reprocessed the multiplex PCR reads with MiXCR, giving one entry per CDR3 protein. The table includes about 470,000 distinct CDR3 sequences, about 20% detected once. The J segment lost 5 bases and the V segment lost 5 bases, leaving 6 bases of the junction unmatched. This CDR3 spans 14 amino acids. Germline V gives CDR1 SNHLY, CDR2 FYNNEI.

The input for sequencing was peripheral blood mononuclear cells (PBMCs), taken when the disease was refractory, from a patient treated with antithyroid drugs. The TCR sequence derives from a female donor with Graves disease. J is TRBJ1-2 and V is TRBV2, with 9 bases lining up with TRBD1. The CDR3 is CASSSATGGYGYTS. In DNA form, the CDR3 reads TGTGCCAGCAGTTCGGCGACAGGGGGTTATGGCTACACCTCC.